The 32 T cell receptor beta chains given below trace back to one sample, sequenced in a study of T cell responses to AZD1222 COVID-19 vaccine. Method: immunoSEQ multiplex PCR; TCRdb's copy keeps in-frame clones and lacks some. The sample gives about 50,000 clones, 70% to 80% of which show up once; around 7% is in the top ten. This specimen consisted of peripheral blood, obtained on day 0 of AZD1222 vaccination. These receptors were taken from an adult in good health.

The V call is TRBV6-5, the J call TRBJ2-5; 8 bases match TRBD1. J was trimmed by 2 bases and V by 6 bases; bases with no gene match: 8. CDR3 length: 15 amino acids. Germline V gives CDR1 MNHEY, CDR2 SVGAGI. The CDR3 is CASSRDRGRQETQYF. CDR3 sequence (DNA): TGTGCCAGCAGCCGCGACAGGGGACGGCAAGAGACCCAGTACTTC.

This clone has a handful of counts. The CDR3: CASSLDDPKDRHYEQYV. CDR3 in DNA: TGTGCCAGCAGCTTGGATGACCCAAAGGACAGACATTACGAGCAGTACGTC. The chain joins TRBV5-7 to TRBJ2-7, with D tentatively TRBD1 (6 bases). TRBV5-7 is recorded as an ORF, its role being uncertain. Trimming left V 0 bases short and J 4 bases short, with 20 bases between. The CDR3 runs to 17 residues.

The chain employs TRBV11-2 and TRBJ2-3; D remains unclear. Germline CDR1 is SGHAT and CDR2 is FQNNGV. CDR3 length: 12 amino acids. V was pared by 0 bases and J by 10 bases, with 8 bases between. The CDR3 DNA follows: TGTGCCAGCAGCTTAGACCCGACCCCGCAGTATTTT. It codes for CASSLDPTPQYF.

This clone turned up a few times. The chain recombines TRBV28 with TRBJ2-5; 12 nucleotides agree with TRBD1. Looked up from germline, CDR1 is MDHEN and CDR2 is SYDVKM. V lost 1 base, J lost 6 bases, and 6 bases stayed unmatched. This CDR3 is 16 amino acids long. In DNA, the CDR3 is TGTGCCAGCAGTTTATTGGGACAGGGGGCTGTAAAGACCCAGTACTTC. It yields the protein CASSLLGQGAVKTQYF. Using reference TRBV28 and TRBJ2-5 for the parts outside the CDR3, the full variable domain is DVKVTQSSRYLVKRTGEKVFLECVQDMDHENMFWYRQDPGLGLRLIYFSYDVKMKEKGDIPEGYSVSREKKERFSLILESASTNQTSMYLCASSLLGQGAVKTQYFGPGTRLLVL.

The chain couples TRBV28 to TRBJ1-2; D is possibly TRBD1 (5 bases). Germline V CDR1 and CDR2: MDHEN, SYDVKM. V was clipped by 2 bases and J by 4 bases, with 8 bases between them. CDR3 length equals 13 residues. The CDR3 bases are TGTGCCAGCAGTTTAGGGGGGAGCTATGGCTACACCTTC. It yields the protein CASSLGGSYGYTF.

The J gene is TRBJ1-2, the V gene TRBV27; 7 nucleotides match TRBD1. This CDR3 spans 14 amino acids. J was trimmed by 8 bases and V by 6 bases; bases with no gene match: 12. Germline V lookup: CDR1 MNHEY, CDR2 SMNVEV (reference sequence). The CDR3 DNA reads TGTGCCAGCAGCCCCCAGGGGGGATTGGGAGGCTACACCTTC. It encodes CASSPQGGLGGYTF.

V usage is TRBV30 and J usage is TRBJ1-6; D unresolved. CDR3 length: 15 residues. With 1 base removed from V and 2 bases from J, the gap between germline ends came to 9 bases. The germline CDR1 and CDR2 sequences are GTSNPN and SVGIG (reference sequence). CDR3: CAWSERVTYNSPLHF. The CDR3 DNA reads as TGTGCCTGGAGTGAACGGGTAACCTATAATTCACCCCTCCACTTT.

J is TRBJ1-5 and V is TRBV18; D is unresolved. Germline V lookup: CDR1 KGHSH, CDR2 LQKENI. CDR3 length: 15 residues. The ends were cut back, 2 bases at V and 1 base at J, with 9 bases in the middle. This chain's CDR3 is CASSPEIQSNQPQHF. CDR3 coding DNA: TGTGCCAGCTCACCAGAGATACAGAGCAATCAGCCCCAGCATTTT.

The V gene is TRBV2, the J gene TRBJ1-5; weak D call: TRBD1 (6 bases). Trimming removed 2 bases at V and 4 bases at J, with 12 bases between. Germline-derived CDR1 and CDR2 are SNHLY and FYNNEI. This CDR3 has 15 amino acids. DNA for the CDR3: TGTGCCAGCAGTGAATGGGTAGGGGGTAATCAGCCCCAGCATTTT. Its translation is CASSEWVGGNQPQHF.

This clone was seen only a few times. J is TRBJ1-5 and V is TRBV7-9, with a tentative D call TRBD1 (5 bases). Germline V CDR1 and CDR2: SEHNR, FQNEAQ (reference sequence). The CDR3 contains 14 residues. Trimming pared 4 bases from V and 6 bases from J, leaving 13 bases between. This CDR3 is CASSWGGRGQPQHF. DNA for the CDR3: TGTGCCAGCAGCTGGGGGGGGAGAGGTCAGCCCCAGCATTTT. The full variable domain, rest sourced from reference TRBV7-9 and TRBJ1-5, is DTGVSQNPRHKITKRGQNVTFRCDPISEHNRLYWYRQTLGQGPEFLTYFQNEAQLEKSRLLSDRFSAERPKGSFSTLEIQRTEQGDSAMYLCASSWGGRGQPQHFGDGTRLSIL.

The gene calls are TRBV2 and TRBJ1-2; D call uncertain. This CDR3 region has 15 residues. Trimming took 1 base from V and 3 from J, leaving 12 bases between them. The V gene's germline CDR1 is SNHLY and CDR2 FYNNEI. This CDR3 is CASSEVALRDYGYTF. The CDR3 coding sequence is TGTGCCAGCAGTGAAGTTGCCCTGAGGGACTATGGCTACACCTTC.

The chain couples TRBV3-1 (or the pseudogene TRBV3-2) to TRBJ1-1; 12 bases fit TRBD1. Germline V gene data show CDR1 as LGHDT and CDR2 as YNNKEL (reference sequence). The V and J ends lost 3 bases and 7 bases, in that order; junction bases with no gene match: 6. The CDR3 sequence is 15 residues long. In DNA form, the CDR3 reads TGTGCCAGCAGCCAGCCGGGACAGGGGGCGGATGAAGCTTTCTTT. It is translated as CASSQPGQGADEAFF.

The chain combines TRBV6-1 with TRBJ1-4; D is ambiguous. The CDR3 runs 16 residues. Deletions cut 3 bases from V and 0 bases from J, with 11 bases between. From germline, CDR1 is MNHNS and CDR2 SASEGT. CDR3 sequence reads: CASSDHIGATNEKLFF. In DNA form, the CDR3 reads TGTGCCAGCAGTGATCATATCGGGGCAACTAATGAAAAACTGTTTTTT.

The rearrangement links TRBV3-1 (or the pseudogene TRBV3-2) to TRBJ2-3; no reliable D call. The CDR3 sequence is 12 residues long. From germline, CDR1 is LGHDT and CDR2 YNNKEL (reference sequence). Trimming shortened V by 4 bases and J by 1 base, and 3 bases separated the two germline ends. The CDR3 sequence is CASSRGTDTQYF. CDR3 bases: TGTGCCAGCAGCCGAGGCACAGATACGCAGTATTTT.

This chain connects TRBV4-2 to TRBJ2-3; D is unclear. V lost 0 bases and J 1 base, leaving 14 bases between the germline ends. The CDR3 is made up of 17 amino acids. Germline loops: CDR1 LGHNA, CDR2 YNFKEQ. In DNA, the CDR3 is TGTGCCAGCAGCCAAGATTTTGACGGGCTTGGCACAGATACGCAGTATTTT. Amino acid sequence: CASSQDFDGLGTDTQYF.

The V and J genes are TRBV19 and TRBJ1-5; 7 bases match TRBD1. The CDR3 extends over 17 amino acids. Germline loops: CDR1 LNHDA, CDR2 SQIVND (reference sequence). J lost 2 bases, V lost 4 bases, and 11 bases had no gene match. CDR3 DNA: TGTGCCAGTAGTAATCGACAGGGCGGTTGGCGCAATCAGCCCCAGCATTTT. Its protein is CASSNRQGGWRNQPQHF.

A few counts support this clone. The CDR3 sequence is CASSLEAGQPQHF. CDR3 DNA: TGTGCCAGCAGCTTAGAAGCGGGTCAGCCCCAGCATTTT. The rearrangement uses TRBV7-2 and TRBJ1-5; D gene ambiguous. Deletions cut 1 base from V and 6 bases from J, with 7 bases between. The V gene's germline CDR1 is SGHTA and CDR2 FQGNSA. The CDR3 totals 13 residues.

This chain connects TRBV3-1 (or the pseudogene TRBV3-2) to TRBJ1-1; D gene uncertain. V lost 0 bases, J lost 1 base, and 9 bases lay in between. This CDR3 has 15 amino acids. Germline lookup yields CDR1 LGHDT and CDR2 YNNKEL (reference sequence). DNA of the CDR3: TGTGCCAGCAGCCAAGATCTCGTGGGGAACACTGAAGCTTTCTTT. This codes for CASSQDLVGNTEAFF.

V usage is TRBV24-1 and J usage is TRBJ2-1; a weak D match, TRBD1 (6 bases). With 4 bases removed from V and 5 bases from J, the gap between germline ends came to 17 bases. The CDR3 is 16 amino acids. In germline, CDR1 is KGHDR, CDR2 SFDVKD. The CDR3: CATSDPSRGADNEQFF. The DNA for the CDR3 is TGTGCCACCAGTGACCCGAGCAGGGGTGCGGACAATGAGCAGTTCTTC.

This chain links TRBV30 with TRBJ2-7; 8 bases fit TRBD2. Germline V gene lookup returns CDR1 GTSNPN and CDR2 SVGIG (reference sequence). V lost 2 bases and J lost 5; bases outside the gene matches: 2. CDR3 length equals 12 residues. In DNA form, the CDR3 reads TGTGCCTGGAGTCACGGGAGGGACGAGCAGTACTTC. It translates to CAWSHGRDEQYF.

A single count supports this clone. This chain uses TRBV19 with TRBJ1-1; the D is unclear. Trimming took 3 bases from V and 0 from J, leaving 5 bases between them. The V gene's germline CDR1 is LNHDA and CDR2 SQIVND (reference sequence). The CDR3 is 13 amino acids. CDR3 bases: TGTGCCAGTAGTATTACCCTGAACACTGAAGCTTTCTTT. Amino acid sequence: CASSITLNTEAFF.

This clone was observed a handful of times. The chain employs TRBV3-1 (or the pseudogene TRBV3-2) and TRBJ1-6, with D unresolved. CDR1 LGHDT and CDR2 YNNKEL come from the germline V gene (reference sequence). The CDR3 is made up of 14 amino acids. Trimming took off 2 bases at V and 9 bases at J, with 11 bases between the two ends. The CDR3 reads CASSQFQRGSPLHF. CDR3 DNA sequence: TGTGCCAGCAGCCAATTTCAACGGGGTTCACCCCTCCACTTT.

The genes are TRBV28 and TRBJ2-7; the D is unclear. V was shortened by 8 bases and J by 3 bases, with 8 bases between the two germline ends. This CDR3 region has 11 residues. CDR1 is MDHEN and CDR2 is SYDVKM in the germline V gene. In nucleotides, the CDR3 is TGTGCCAGCTCCTCTAGCTACGAGCAGTACGTC. Translating it yields CASSSSYEQYV.

V and J are TRBV6-5 and TRBJ1-1, with a weak D call TRBD1 (6 bases). The CDR3 consists of 15 residues. Between the trimmed V and J ends, which lost 6 bases and 0 bases, there was a span of 14 bases. The germline CDR1 and CDR2 sequences are MNHEY and SVGAGI. The CDR3 loop reads CASRTRTDLNTEAFF. The CDR3 DNA is TGTGCCAGCAGGACCAGGACAGATTTGAACACTGAAGCTTTCTTT.

CDR3: CASSQDKRVRYGQPQHF. The CDR3 nucleotides are TGCGCCAGCAGCCAAGATAAGCGGGTCCGTTATGGGCAGCCCCAGCATTTT. The chain has TRBV4-1 and TRBJ1-5; D call uncertain. The CDR3 runs to 17 residues. The germline V and J ends were trimmed by 0 bases and 7 bases, with 19 bases remaining between them. The V gene's germline CDR1 is MGHRA and CDR2 YSYEKL.

The J gene is TRBJ1-3, the V gene TRBV7-9; perhaps TRBD1 as D (5 bases). The CDR3 runs to 16 residues. Germline CDR1 and CDR2: SEHNR and FQNEAQ (reference sequence). The ends were cut back, 5 bases at V and 0 bases at J, with 14 bases in the middle. CDR3 protein: CASSPLGLDSGNTIYF. The CDR3 bases are TGTGCCAGCAGCCCGCTGGGACTGGACTCTGGAAACACCATATATTTT.

The J gene is TRBJ2-3, the V gene TRBV11-3, with D perhaps matching TRBD1 or TRBD2 (5 bases each). Between the trimmed V and J ends, which lost 6 bases and 6 bases, there was a span of 19 bases. Germline lookup yields CDR1 SGHNT and CDR2 YENEEA. CDR3 length: 15 residues. The DNA for the CDR3 is TGTGCCAGCAGTCCTGCGAGGGGACCACAGGATACGCAGTATTTT. Protein: CASSPARGPQDTQYF.

The chain has TRBV5-1 and TRBJ2-1; 9 bases match TRBD2. CDR1 and CDR2 from the germline V gene are SGHRS and YFSETQ. The CDR3 contains 16 residues. J lost 1 base, V lost 4 bases, and 6 bases had no gene match. The CDR3 loop reads CASSLRTSVSYNEQFF. The CDR3 coding sequence is TGCGCCAGCAGCCTACGGACTAGCGTTTCCTACAATGAGCAGTTCTTC.

With regard to this clone: The germline gene is not matched at one end of the junction; a read error may be the cause. The gene calls are TRBV3-1 (or the pseudogene TRBV3-2) and TRBJ1-1; 8 bases are a match to TRBD1. The CDR3 has 14 amino acids. Germline-derived CDR1 and CDR2 are LGHDT and YNNKEL (reference sequence). The DNA of the CDR3 is TGTGCCAGCAGCCTGACAGGGGTGAACAGTGAAGCTTTCTTT. Translation gives CASSLTGVNSEAFF.

CDR3 coding DNA: TGTGCCAGCAGCTTAGGACTGAAAGCGGGAGGAGGAGAGACCCAGTACTTC. Translating it yields CASSLGLKAGGGETQYF. The J gene is TRBJ2-5, the V gene TRBV7-2, with 9 nucleotides matching TRBD2. CDR1 and CDR2 (germline): SGHTA, FQGNSA. CDR3 size: 17 residues. With V trimmed by 1 base and J by 4 bases, 10 bases remained unmatched.

V and J are TRBV28 and TRBJ1-4, with D possibly being TRBD1 (5 bases). Germline V gives CDR1 MDHEN, CDR2 SYDVKM. With 5 bases removed from V and 2 bases from J, the gap between germline ends came to 12 bases. This CDR3 spans 15 amino acids. In DNA form, the CDR3 reads TGTGCCAGCAGTCGTAGTCGGGGGACTAATGAAAAACTGTTTTTT. Protein: CASSRSRGTNEKLFF.

This sequence joins TRBV28 and TRBJ1-5; D ambiguous. The germline V gene has CDR1 MDHEN and CDR2 SYDVKM. Trimming pared 3 bases from V and 7 bases from J, leaving 13 bases between. This CDR3 is 14 amino acids long. The CDR3 protein is CASSFLDPKQPQHF. In nucleotides, the CDR3 is TGTGCCAGCAGTTTCTTAGACCCAAAGCAGCCCCAGCATTTT.